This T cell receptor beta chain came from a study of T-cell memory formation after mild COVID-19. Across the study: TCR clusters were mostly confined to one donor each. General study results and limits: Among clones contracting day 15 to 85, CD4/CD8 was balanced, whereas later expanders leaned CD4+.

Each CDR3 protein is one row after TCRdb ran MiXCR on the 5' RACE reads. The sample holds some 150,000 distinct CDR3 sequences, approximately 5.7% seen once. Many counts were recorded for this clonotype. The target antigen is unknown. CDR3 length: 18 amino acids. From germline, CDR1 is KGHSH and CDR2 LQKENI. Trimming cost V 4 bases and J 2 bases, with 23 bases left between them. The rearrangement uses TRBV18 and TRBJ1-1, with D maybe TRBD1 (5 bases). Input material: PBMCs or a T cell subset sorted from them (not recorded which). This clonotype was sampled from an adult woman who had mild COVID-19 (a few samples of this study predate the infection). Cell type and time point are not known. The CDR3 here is CASSQILNPGLSNTEAFF. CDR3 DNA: TGTGCCAGCTCACAAATCTTGAATCCGGGACTCAGCAACACTGAAGCTTTCTTT. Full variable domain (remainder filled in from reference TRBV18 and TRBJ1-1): NAGVMQNPRHLVRRRGQEARLRCSPMKGHSHVYWYRQLPEEGLKFMVYLQKENIIDESGMPKERFSAEFPKEGPSILRIQQVVRGDSAAYFCASSQILNPGLSNTEAFFGQGTRLTVV.